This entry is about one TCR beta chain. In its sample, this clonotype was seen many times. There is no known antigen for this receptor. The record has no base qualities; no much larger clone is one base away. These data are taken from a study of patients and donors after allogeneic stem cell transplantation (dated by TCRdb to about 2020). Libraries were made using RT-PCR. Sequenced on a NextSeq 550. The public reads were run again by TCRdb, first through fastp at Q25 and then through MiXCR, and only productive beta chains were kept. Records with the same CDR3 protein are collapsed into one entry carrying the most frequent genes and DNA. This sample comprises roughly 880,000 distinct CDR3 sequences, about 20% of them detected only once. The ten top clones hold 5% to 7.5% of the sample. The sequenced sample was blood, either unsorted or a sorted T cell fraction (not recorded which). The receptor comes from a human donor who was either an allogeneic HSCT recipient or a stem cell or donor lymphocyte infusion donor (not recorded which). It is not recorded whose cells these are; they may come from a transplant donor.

In nucleotides, the sequence is TGTGCCAGTTCTAGCGGGGGGGCGTATGAGCAGTTCTTC. This gives the protein CASSSGGAYEQFF. Rearrangement joined TRBV10-3 to TRBJ2-1, and TRBD2 aligns with 12 junction nucleotides. Taken from the germline V gene, the CDR1 and CDR2 loops are ENHRY and SYGVKD. V lost 10 bases and J lost 8 bases, and the count of bases not matched to a germline gene is 6. The CDR3 covers 13 residues, taking in both the cysteine and the phenylalanine. Only the CDR3 DNA is retained, 39 bases long and in frame from the first base.